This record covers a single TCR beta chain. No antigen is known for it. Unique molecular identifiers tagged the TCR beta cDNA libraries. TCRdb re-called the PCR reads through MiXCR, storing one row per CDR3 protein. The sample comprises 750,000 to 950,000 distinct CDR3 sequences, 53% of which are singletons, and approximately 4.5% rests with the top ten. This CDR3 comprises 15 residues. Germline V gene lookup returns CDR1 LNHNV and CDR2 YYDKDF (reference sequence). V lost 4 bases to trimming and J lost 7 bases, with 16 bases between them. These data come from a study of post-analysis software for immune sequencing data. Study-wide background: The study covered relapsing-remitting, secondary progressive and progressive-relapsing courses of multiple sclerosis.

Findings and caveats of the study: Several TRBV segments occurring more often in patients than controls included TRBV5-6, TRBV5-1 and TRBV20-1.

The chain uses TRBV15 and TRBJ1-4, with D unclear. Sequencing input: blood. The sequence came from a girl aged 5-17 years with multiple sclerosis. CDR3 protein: CATSILAAHAEKLFF. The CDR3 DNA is TGTGCCACCAGCATACTGGCGGCTCACGCTGAAAAACTGTTTTTT.